This entry concerns a single TCR beta chain. Its antigen is undetermined. The same CDR3 also results from other DNA sequences found in this sample. As to time point: pre-treatment sample, taken before nivolumab and TIL therapy. The record originates from a study of TIL therapy for anti-PD-1-resistant metastatic lung cancer. For the study at large: Tumors had a median PD-L1 proportion score of 6%. General study points: After infusion, TIL clonotypes partly replaced peripheral T cells and declined over months.

Sequencing used immunoSEQ v3. Sequencing used immunoSEQ multiplex PCR; TCRdb keeps in-frame clones, though not all of them. The sample lists more than 20,000 clones; around 70% were seen once. The specimen was blood, collected at baseline. The TCR originated in a person aged 25 to 85 with non-small cell lung cancer.

CDR3 loop: CASSPSLTDTQYF. CDR3 bases: TGTGCCAGCTCACCATCCCTCACAGATACGCAGTATTTT. This chain connects TRBV18 to TRBJ2-3; D gene ambiguous. Germline loops: CDR1 KGHSH, CDR2 LQKENI. V was shortened by 2 bases and J by 2 bases, with 5 bases between the two germline ends. The CDR3 sequence is 13 residues long.